Below are 25 T cell receptor beta chains sequenced from a single sample in a study of T-cell reconstitution after alpha-beta-depleted transplantation in children. The library targeted TCRbeta and was prepared with unique molecular identifiers. MiXCR was run by TCRdb on the PCR reads, yielding one entry per CDR3 protein. The sample shows fewer than 250,000 distinct CDR3 sequences, approximately 17% of them seen only once. This specimen was PBMCs, mostly from graft donor cells, taken 360 days after TCRalphabeta/CD19-depleted stem cell transplant. All receptors derive from a male patient aged 2 to 10 who had a stem cell transplant for acute lymphoblastic leukemia, so the T cells may come from the graft donor.

This chain links TRBV15 with TRBJ1-1; 11 bases fit TRBD1. CDR1 is LNHNV, CDR2 YYDKDF, per germline (reference sequence). V dropped 8 bases and J dropped 2; count of bases not matched to a gene: 4. CDR3 length: 14 amino acids. The chain's CDR3 is CATAGTGGNTEAFF. The CDR3 DNA follows: TGTGCCACCGCCGGGACAGGGGGTAACACTGAAGCTTTCTTT.

V gene TRBV2 combines with J gene TRBJ1-2, with D hard to call. The ends were cut back, 8 bases at V and 8 bases at J, with 12 bases in the middle. This CDR3 comprises 11 residues. Germline CDR1 SNHLY, CDR2 FYNNEI. The CDR3 DNA follows: TGTGCCAGCGCCCCCTTGGGGGGCTACACCTTC. Amino acids: CASAPLGGYTF. Full variable domain (outside the CDR3, taken from reference TRBV2 and TRBJ1-2): EPEVTQTPSHQVTQMGQEVILRCVPISNHLYFYWYRQILGQKVEFLVSFYNNEISEKSEIFDDQFSVERPDGSNFTLKIRSTKLEDSAMYFCASAPLGGYTFGSGTRLTVV.

In this sample, this clonotype turned up a few times. This chain joins TRBV20-1 and TRBJ2-7; possibly TRBD2 for D (6 bases). CDR1 and CDR2 (germline): DFQATT, SNEGSKA (reference sequence). The V end was cut by 3 bases, the J end by 3 bases, with 15 bases between. This CDR3 region has 14 residues. CDR3 sequence reads: CSARWLGLGYEQYF. The CDR3 DNA reads TGCAGTGCTAGGTGGTTGGGACTGGGCTACGAGCAGTACTTC.

This clonotype was observed at least ten times. This rearrangement joins TRBV12-3 or TRBV12-4 to TRBJ2-1; D is perhaps TRBD2 (5 bases). The V and J ends lost 5 bases and 8 bases respectively, with 10 bases between them. The CDR3 loop spans 12 amino acids. Here the CDR3 reads CASSPPGDEQFF. CDR3 nucleotides: TGTGCCAGCAGTCCACCCGGGGATGAGCAGTTCTTC.

This clonotype was found a few times. The chain employs TRBV2 and TRBJ2-7; D gene ambiguous. This CDR3 is 13 amino acids long. The germline CDR1 and CDR2 sequences are SNHLY and FYNNEI. V was pared by 4 bases and J by 3 bases, with 10 bases between. The CDR3 region has the DNA TGTGCCAGCAGTGCCCAGGCCTTCTACGAGCAGTACTTC. This codes for CASSAQAFYEQYF.

CDR3 residues: CSVQPWDRTEAFF. In DNA, the CDR3 is TGCAGCGTTCAACCCTGGGACAGAACTGAAGCTTTCTTT. The chain links TRBV29-1 to TRBJ1-1; 7 bases match TRBD1. The length of the CDR3 is 13 residues. The germline V gene has CDR1 SQVTM and CDR2 ANQGSEA. The V segment lost 5 bases and the J segment 5 bases; nucleotides outside the gene matches: 8. The complete variable domain, with remaining parts taken from reference TRBV29-1 and TRBJ1-1, reads SAVISQKPSRDICQRGTSLTIQCQVDSQVTMMFWYRQQPGQSLTLIATANQGSEATYESGFVIDKFPISRPNLTFSTLTVSNMSPEDSSIYLCSVQPWDRTEAFFGQGTRLTVV.

Only a few counts were recorded for this clonotype. The rearrangement joins TRBV12-3 or TRBV12-4 to TRBJ2-1; D gene unclear. The CDR3 covers 13 residues. The V end lost 5 bases, the J end lost 1 base, and 6 bases lay between the germline ends. The CDR3 here is CASSRSSYNEQFF. The CDR3 region has the DNA TGTGCCAGCAGTAGGAGTTCCTACAATGAGCAGTTCTTC.

Concerning this clonotype: Possible read error: a much larger clone is one base away. The chain employs TRBV29-1 and TRBJ1-1; D possibly corresponds to TRBD1 (5 bases). The CDR3 is 13 residues long. Germline values: CDR1 SQVTM, CDR2 ANQGSEA. This CDR3 reads CGVAGRGNTEAFF. The CDR3 nucleotides read TGCGGCGTTGCAGGGAGGGGTAACACTGAAGCTTTCTTT. Complete variable domain (other parts from reference TRBV29-1 and TRBJ1-1): SAVISQKPSRDICQRGTSLTIQCQVDSQVTMMFWYRQQPGQSLTLIATANQGSEATYESGFVIDKFPISRPNLTFSTLTVSNMSPEDSSIYLCGVAGRGNTEAFFGQGTRLTVV.

V usage is TRBV12-3 or TRBV12-4 and J usage is TRBJ2-7; no clear D gene. The CDR3 has 13 amino acids. Trimming shortened V by 5 bases and J by 6 bases, and 14 bases separated the two germline ends. The DNA of the CDR3 is TGTGCCAGCAGTACCCCCCCATGGGGCGAGCAGTACTTC. This translates into CASSTPPWGEQYF.

The chain has TRBV11-2 and TRBJ2-3, with TRBD2 identical over 8 bases. V dropped 0 bases and J dropped 6; count of bases not matched to a gene: 8. The CDR3 consists of 16 residues. The germline V gene has CDR1 SGHAT and CDR2 FQNNGV. CDR3 region: CASSLEFGGARDTQYF. The CDR3 DNA reads TGTGCCAGCAGCTTAGAATTCGGGGGGGCGAGGGATACGCAGTATTTT.

This clonotype was seen more than once but under ten times. The V call is TRBV7-8, the J call TRBJ2-5, with D unresolved. The CDR3 totals 14 residues. The V gene lost 3 bases and the J gene lost 2 bases, with 10 bases spanning the gap. Germline V gene lookup returns CDR1 SGHVS and CDR2 FQNEAQ. The CDR3 nucleotides are TGTGCCAGCAGCTTTAGCCAGCGTCAAGAGACCCAGTACTTC. It translates to CASSFSQRQETQYF.

This clonotype occurred many times. The chain uses TRBV11-2 and TRBJ1-1, with D possibly TRBD1 on 6 matching bases. Germline CDR1 reads SGHAT; CDR2 reads FQNNGV. Deletions cut 5 bases from V and 1 base from J, with 14 bases between. CDR3 length equals 15 residues. The CDR3 loop reads CASSTLTGTNTEAFF. The DNA for the CDR3 is TGTGCCAGCAGCACACTTACAGGGACGAACACTGAAGCTTTCTTT.

In this sample, this clonotype turned up a few times. J is TRBJ2-1 and V is TRBV5-1; 9 nucleotides match TRBD1. The CDR3 totals 15 residues. The germline V gene encodes CDR1 SGHRS and CDR2 YFSETQ. The ends lost 0 bases at V and 8 bases at J; junction bases unmatched: 6. Here the CDR3 DNA reads TGCGCCAGCAGCTTGGACAGGGGGCCGCACTATGAGCAGTTCTTC. It specifies CASSLDRGPHYEQFF.

This clonotype has more than one count but fewer than ten. The chain recombines TRBV27 with TRBJ2-7, with 11 positions matching TRBD1. CDR1 is MNHEY and CDR2 is SMNVEV in the germline V gene (reference sequence). V dropped 6 bases and J dropped 5; count of bases not matched to a gene: 3. The CDR3 spans 13 residues. CDR3 in amino acids: CASRGQGAHEQYF. The CDR3 DNA sequence: TGTGCCAGCAGAGGACAGGGGGCCCACGAGCAGTACTTC.

A few counts support this clonotype. V is TRBV2 and J is TRBJ2-3, with D possibly TRBD2 on 6 matching bases. CDR3 length: 15 amino acids. The V gene lost 7 bases and the J gene lost 2 bases, with 16 bases spanning the gap. The germline CDR1 and CDR2 sequences are SNHLY and FYNNEI. CDR3 nucleotide sequence: TGTGCCAGCACGCTGGGACTGGGATACACAGATACGCAGTATTTT. Its translation is CASTLGLGYTDTQYF.

The V gene is TRBV21-1, the J gene TRBJ2-6; the table names TRBD2, a call not compared with the DNA. TRBV21-1 represents a pseudogene. The CDR3 totals 18 residues. The CDR3 sequence is CASSKALTGGAGANVLTF. The CDR3 DNA sequence: TGTGCCAGCAGCAAAGCGCTCACGGGAGGGGCTGGGGCCAACGTCCTGACTTTC.

This clonotype appeared a few times. This sequence joins TRBV6-5 and TRBJ1-4, with D perhaps TRBD1 (5 bases). The CDR3 sequence is 15 residues long. CDR1 and CDR2 from the germline V gene are MNHEY and SVGAGI. V lost 0 bases to trimming and J lost 5 bases, with 10 bases between them. CDR3 sequence: CASSYSSTANEKLFF. CDR3 in DNA: TGTGCCAGCAGTTACTCGTCGACAGCCAATGAAAAACTGTTTTTT.

J is TRBJ2-5 and V is TRBV21-1. TRBV21-1 is classified as a pseudogene. This CDR3 comprises 14 residues. CDR3 bases: TGTGCCAGCAGCACCCCAGGCTGGGAAGAGACCCAGTACTTC. This sequence encodes CASSTPGWEETQYF.

This sequence joins TRBV4-3 and TRBJ2-3; 11 bases fit TRBD2. The germline V gene encodes CDR1 LGHNA and CDR2 YSLEER. CDR3 length equals 17 residues. The trim removed 4 bases at V and 4 bases at J, leaving 10 bases unmatched. CDR3 residues: CASSRYPSGGSPDTQYF. DNA for the CDR3: TGCGCCAGCAGCCGGTACCCTAGCGGGGGGAGTCCAGATACGCAGTATTTT.

The genes are TRBV4-3 and TRBJ2-7; 11 bases are a match to TRBD1. The ends lost 3 bases at V and 3 bases at J; junction bases unmatched: 1. The CDR3 runs to 14 residues. Germline-derived CDR1 and CDR2 are LGHNA and YSLEER. This CDR3 is CASSQGQGVYEQYF. The CDR3 region has the DNA TGCGCCAGCAGCCAGGGACAGGGGGTCTACGAGCAGTACTTC.

Ten or more counts support this clonotype. This chain joins TRBV6-4 and TRBJ2-3; D possibly uses TRBD1 or TRBD2 (6 bases each). Looked up from germline, CDR1 is MRHNA and CDR2 is SNTAGT. The CDR3 is made up of 13 amino acids. Between the trimmed V and J ends, which lost 4 bases and 5 bases, there was a span of 10 bases. The CDR3 nucleotides read TGTGCCAGCAGTGCCGAGGGGGGAGATACGCAGTATTTT. Translating gives CASSAEGGDTQYF.

This clonotype was recorded a few times. The V gene is TRBV27, the J gene TRBJ2-7; 7 bases match TRBD1. J gave up 2 bases and V 5 bases, and 6 bases lay outside the gene matches. This CDR3 has 14 amino acids. Germline CDR1 reads MNHEY; CDR2 reads SMNVEV (reference sequence). The chain's CDR3 is CASSPPGGPYEQYF. CDR3 coding DNA: TGTGCCAGCAGTCCCCCAGGGGGTCCCTACGAGCAGTACTTC.

The rearrangement links TRBV12-3 or TRBV12-4 to TRBJ2-4; TRBD1 agrees at 7 bases. With 6 bases clipped from V and 2 bases from J, the junction kept 4 bases outside the gene matches. The CDR3 extends over 14 amino acids. In DNA form, the CDR3 reads TGTGCCAGCAGCCAACAGGGGTCCAAAAACATTCAGTACTTC. It codes for CASSQQGSKNIQYF.

This chain uses TRBV20-1 with TRBJ2-7; TRBD2 might be the D (5 bases). There are 12 residues in the CDR3. V dropped 6 bases and J dropped 6 bases, with 15 bases sitting between them. Germline V gene data show CDR1 as DFQATT and CDR2 as SNEGSKA (reference sequence). CDR3 bases: TGCAGTGCAGACGACTACCGCCTCGAGCAGTACTTC. It encodes CSADDYRLEQYF.

The V and J genes are TRBV20-1 and TRBJ1-1; D possibly corresponds to TRBD1 (6 bases). Trimming shortened V by 6 bases and J by 7 bases, and 15 bases separated the two germline ends. The germline gives CDR1 DFQATT, CDR2 SNEGSKA (reference sequence). The CDR3 runs to 12 residues. In DNA, the CDR3 is TGCAGTGCCATAATAGCACAGGGTGAAGCTTTCTTT. Translated, it gives CSAIIAQGEAFF.